This TCR beta chain stems from a study of cytomegalovirus exposure and HLA in healthy donors. J gave up 9 bases and V 3 bases, and 5 bases lay outside the gene matches. The CDR3 extends over 14 amino acids. Germline assignment: CDR1 SGDLS and CDR2 YYNGEE. This PCR relied on a set of 60 Vbeta primers and 13 Jbeta primers. Clones were read by immunoSEQ multiplex PCR, and TCRdb kept only the in-frame ones, dropping some. The sample lists hundreds of thousands of clones, approximately 82% occurring once. This rearrangement joins TRBV9 to TRBJ1-6; 8 bases map to TRBD1. Sequencing was done on a sample of PBMCs. The sequence was obtained from a woman in her forties in good health and CMV-seronegative. The chain's CDR3 is CASSAQGGSSPLHF. The DNA for the CDR3 is TGTGCCAGCAGCGCACAGGGGGGCAGTTCACCCCTCCACTTT.